This TCR beta chain stems from a study of beta chain features in type 1 diabetes. In all sorted populations, purity surpassed 95%. Comment on this clone: Antigen: not known.

Study-level findings and limits: Possible PCR preference for shorter templates applied equally to patients and controls. There were fewer insertions and more deletions at the VDJ junctions of type 1 diabetes patients.

Trimming stripped 7 bases from V and 3 bases from J, with 12 bases between. Germline V gene sequence: CDR1 MDHEN, CDR2 SYDVKM. CDR3 length equals 13 residues. As every portion of the isolated RNA was reverse transcribed, the sequencing read expressed TCRB transcripts. Assay used: immunoSEQ multiplex PCR; TCRdb lists only in-frame clones, some missing. The sample carries 350,000 to 450,000 clones, more than 13% recorded once. This sequence joins TRBV28 and TRBJ2-5; D is uncertain. Sequencing was carried out using naive CD4+ T cells from blood. The receptor comes from a woman aged 18-29 years in good health. The chain's CDR3 is CASTPGSKETQYF. CDR3 DNA sequence: TGTGCCAGCACTCCCGGGTCAAAAGAGACCCAGTACTTC.